This entry features one TCR beta chain sequence. What it recognizes is unknown. Unique molecular identifiers were linked by the library to individual cDNA molecules. TCRdb re-analysed the reads in MiXCR, keeping a single row per CDR3 protein. The data contain about 120,000 distinct CDR3 sequences, about 8.9% of them singletons. Germline V gives CDR1 MNHEY, CDR2 SMNVEV (reference sequence). The CDR3 is 17 amino acids. Trimming removed 3 bases from V and 5 bases from J; junction bases left unmatched: 8. The sample comes from a study of human T cells and chemical hapten exposure. Study results and caveats: TCRs whose frequency exceeded 1 in 1000 remained the same following DPC sensitization.

The template was total RNA from unfractionated whole blood. V usage is TRBV27 and J usage is TRBJ1-6; 9 bases map to TRBD1. This receptor was obtained from a human donor in good health. Some clones in this sample may be carry-over from other donors' samples. Sequencing was done on a sample of whole blood. The CDR3 nucleotides are TGTGCCAGCAGTTTTGAAGGGACAGGGAACAATAATTCACCCCTCCACTTT. This translates into CASSFEGTGNNNSPLHF.